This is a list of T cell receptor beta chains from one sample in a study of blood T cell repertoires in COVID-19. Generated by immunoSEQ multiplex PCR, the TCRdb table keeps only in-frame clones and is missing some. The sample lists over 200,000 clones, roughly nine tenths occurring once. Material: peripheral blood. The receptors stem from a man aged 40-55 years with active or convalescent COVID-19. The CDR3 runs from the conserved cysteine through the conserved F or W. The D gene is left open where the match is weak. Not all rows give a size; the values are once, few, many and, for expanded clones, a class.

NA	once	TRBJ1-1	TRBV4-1	CASSSSRGNTEAFF	TGCGCCAGCAGCTCCTCGCGAGGGAACACTGAAGCTTTCTTT
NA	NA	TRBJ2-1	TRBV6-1	CASSEVANEQFF	TGTGCCAGCAGTGAAGTAGCTAATGAGCAGTTCTTC
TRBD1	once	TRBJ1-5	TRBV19	CASSVLDRGGNQPQHF	TGTGCCAGTAGTGTTTTGGACAGGGGCGGCAATCAGCCCCAGCATTTT
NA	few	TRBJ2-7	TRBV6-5	CASSPGLASSYEQYF	TGTGCCAGCAGCCCCGGTCTAGCGAGCTCCTACGAGCAGTACTTC
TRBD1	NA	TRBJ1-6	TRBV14	CASSQGVGQYNSPLHF	TGTGCCAGCAGCCAAGGGGTGGGACAGTATAATTCACCCCTCCACTTT
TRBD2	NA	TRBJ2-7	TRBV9	CASSVASGGAYEQYF	TGTGCCAGCAGCGTAGCTAGCGGGGGGGCCTACGAGCAGTACTTC
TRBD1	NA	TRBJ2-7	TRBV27	CASSRTGQMGYEQYF	TGTGCCAGCAGCAGGACGGGACAGATGGGCTACGAGCAGTACTTC
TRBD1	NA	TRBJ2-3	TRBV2	CASSVAGQGTDTQYF	TGTGCCAGCAGTGTAGCGGGACAGGGGACAGATACGCAGTATTTT
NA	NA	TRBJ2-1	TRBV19	CASTLRPPGEEQFF	TGTGCCAGTACCCTGCGACCCCCCGGGGAGGAGCAGTTCTTC
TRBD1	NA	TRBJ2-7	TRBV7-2	CASSVDRVGEQYF	TGTGCCAGCAGCGTAGACAGGGTGGGCGAGCAGTACTTC
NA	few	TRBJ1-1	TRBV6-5	CASSHWEFPNTEAFF	TGTGCCAGCAGCCACTGGGAGTTTCCGAACACTGAAGCTTTCTTT
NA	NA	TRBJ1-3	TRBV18	CASSPPSGGSGNTIYF	TGTGCCAGCTCACCACCGTCCGGGGGCTCTGGAAACACCATATATTTT
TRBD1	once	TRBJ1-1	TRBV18	CASLNTGAYTEAFF	TGTGCCAGCTTGAACACAGGGGCGTACACTGAAGCTTTCTTT
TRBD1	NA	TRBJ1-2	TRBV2	CASRSDREDLDYGYTF	TGTGCCAGCAGGTCGGACAGGGAAGATTTGGACTATGGCTACACCTTC
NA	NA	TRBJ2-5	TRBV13	CASSLGSRETQYF	TGTGCCAGCAGCTTAGGAAGTAGAGAGACCCAGTACTTC
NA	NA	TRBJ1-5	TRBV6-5	CASSPRETGHQPQHF	TGTGCCAGCAGTCCCCGGGAAACAGGGCACCAGCCCCAGCATTTT
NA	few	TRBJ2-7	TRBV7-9	CASSSTIFAYEQYF	TGTGCCAGCAGCTCCACAATCTTCGCCTACGAGCAGTACTTC
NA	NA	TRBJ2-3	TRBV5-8	CASSLVRAPRDTQYF	TGTGCCAGCAGCTTGGTCAGGGCACCACGGGATACGCAGTATTTT
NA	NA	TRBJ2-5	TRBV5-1	CASSSRTGSTIWETQYF	TGCGCCAGCAGCTCCCGTACCGGGTCGACTATTTGGGAGACCCAGTACTTC
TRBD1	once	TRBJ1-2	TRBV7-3	CASSLGTDGGYTF	TGTGCCAGCAGCCTTGGGACAGACGGTGGCTACACCTTC
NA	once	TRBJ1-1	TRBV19	CASSGYRASEAFF	TGTGCCAGTAGTGGATACAGGGCATCTGAAGCTTTCTTT
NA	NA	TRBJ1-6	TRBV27	CASSYRRTGGSPLHF	TGTGCCAGCAGCTACCGGAGGACGGGTGGCTCACCCCTCCACTTT
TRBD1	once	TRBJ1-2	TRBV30	CAWSAGTGGYTF	TGTGCCTGGAGTGCGGGGACAGGGGGCTACACCTTC
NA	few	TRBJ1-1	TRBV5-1	CASSLDRLGTEAFF	TGCGCCAGCAGCTTAGACAGGCTGGGAACTGAAGCTTTCTTT
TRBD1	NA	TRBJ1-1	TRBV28	CASEGTGEGNTEAFF	TGTGCCAGCGAGGGGACAGGAGAGGGGAACACTGAAGCTTTCTTT